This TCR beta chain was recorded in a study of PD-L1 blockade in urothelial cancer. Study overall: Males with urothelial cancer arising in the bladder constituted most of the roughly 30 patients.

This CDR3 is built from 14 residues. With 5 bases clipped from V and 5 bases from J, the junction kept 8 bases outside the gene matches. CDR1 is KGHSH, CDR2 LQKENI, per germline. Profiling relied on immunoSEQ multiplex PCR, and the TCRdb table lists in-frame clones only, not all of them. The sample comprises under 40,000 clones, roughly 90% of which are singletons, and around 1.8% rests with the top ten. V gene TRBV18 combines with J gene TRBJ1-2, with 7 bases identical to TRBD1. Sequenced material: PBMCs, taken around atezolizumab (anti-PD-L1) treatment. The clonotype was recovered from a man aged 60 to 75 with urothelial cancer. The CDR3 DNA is TGTGCCAGCTCAGCGCGGACAGGAAATTATGGCTACACCTTC. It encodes CASSARTGNYGYTF.